This T cell receptor delta chain was identified in a study of gamma-delta T cells after stem cell transplantation. The CDR3 totals 18 residues. CDR1 and CDR2 (germline): GEAIGNYY, EKD. This clone has just a few counts. Given a far larger clone just one base away, this is likely a sequencing read error. This CDR3 is also generated by other DNA sequences in the sample. TCRdb ran CATT on the RT-PCR reads. This sample yields about 2,100 delta-chain clones, of which just over 3% are seen a single time; 21% belongs to the top ten. The specimen sequenced was gamma-delta T cells. V is TRDV2 and J is TRDJ1, with 12 bases identical to TRDD3. The sequence was obtained from a human donor. It is not recorded whose cells these are; they may come from a transplant donor. The CDR3 loop reads CACDTLAPGGYGTDKLIF. CDR3 DNA sequence: TGTGCCTGTGACACCCTAGCCCCTGGGGGATACGGGACCGATAAACTTATCTTT.